What follows are 9 T cell receptor beta chains derived from one specimen sequenced in a study of blood T cell repertoires in COVID-19. This table comes from immunoSEQ multiplex PCR, and its TCRdb copy is limited to in-frame clones, with some not included. This sample has about 55,000 clones, with roughly 80% found just once. Source material: peripheral blood. The receptor source for this set is a human donor in a cohort sampled during active or convalescent COVID-19.

The chain carries TRBV20-1 and TRBJ2-3; perhaps TRBD2 as D (7 bases). The germline V gene has CDR1 DFQATT and CDR2 SNEGSKA (reference sequence). The V end lost 3 bases, the J end lost 2 bases, and 18 bases lay between the germline ends. The CDR3 totals 16 residues. This chain's CDR3 is CSASARVGGATDTQYF. The CDR3 nucleotides are TGCAGTGCTAGTGCCCGGGTGGGGGGGGCCACAGATACGCAGTATTTT.

This rearrangement joins TRBV25-1 to TRBJ2-1; 7 bases align to TRBD1. V shed 9 bases, J shed 5 bases, and the junction held 7 bases outside the gene matches. The germline CDR1 and CDR2 sequences are MGHDK and SYGVNS. The CDR3 length is 13 residues. CDR3 DNA: TGTGCCAGTAAGAGGGGGCTCGACAATGAGCAGTTCTTC. Protein sequence: CASKRGLDNEQFF.

The chain joins TRBV5-1 to TRBJ2-1, with D possibly matching TRBD1 (6 bases). Germline loops: CDR1 SGHRS, CDR2 YFSETQ. The CDR3 has 14 amino acids. Trimming removed 1 base at V and 10 bases at J, with 15 bases between. This CDR3 is CASSLWDNNSEQFF. As DNA, the CDR3 is TGCGCCAGCAGCTTGTGGGACAACAACAGCGAGCAGTTCTTC.

The chain joins TRBV7-9 to TRBJ1-1; D gene unclear. Germline loops: CDR1 SEHNR, CDR2 FQNEAQ (reference sequence). The V and J ends lost 1 base and 1 base respectively, with 10 bases between them. The CDR3 loop spans 15 amino acids. In nucleotides, the CDR3 is TGTGCCAGCAGCTTAGGAGGGATGGGGAACACTGAAGCTTTCTTT. It specifies CASSLGGMGNTEAFF. Supplemented by reference TRBV7-9 and TRBJ1-1, the full variable domain reads DTGVSQNPRHKITKRGQNVTFRCDPISEHNRLYWYRQTLGQGPEFLTYFQNEAQLEKSRLLSDRFSAERPKGSFSTLEIQRTEQGDSAMYLCASSLGGMGNTEAFFGQGTRLTVV.

The table lists this clone with a few counts. J is TRBJ2-2 and V is TRBV19, with D perhaps matching TRBD1 (5 bases). The CDR3 is made up of 15 amino acids. From germline, CDR1 is LNHDA and CDR2 SQIVND (reference sequence). V lost 6 bases, J lost 1 base, and 12 bases lay in between. The CDR3 spells CASSTGSRNTGELFF. For the CDR3, the DNA is TGTGCCAGTAGCACAGGATCGCGGAACACCGGGGAGCTGTTTTTT. The full variable domain, in which reference TRBV19 and TRBJ2-2 provide the parts outside the CDR3, is DGGITQSPKYLFRKEGQNVTLSCEQNLNHDAMYWYRQDPGQGLRLIYYSQIVNDFQKGDIAEGYSVSREKKESFPLTVTSAQKNPTAFYLCASSTGSRNTGELFFGEGSRLTVL.

The chain has TRBV20-1 and TRBJ2-7; a weak D match, TRBD1 (6 bases). The length of the CDR3 is 13 residues. Trimming removed 3 bases at V and 0 bases at J, with 9 bases between. CDR1 is DFQATT and CDR2 is SNEGSKA in the germline V gene (reference sequence). The CDR3 reads CSASQGSSYEQYF. For the CDR3, the DNA is TGCAGTGCTAGTCAGGGGAGCTCCTACGAGCAGTACTTC.

V and J are TRBV4-2 and TRBJ2-7, with a possible D match to TRBD2 (6 bases). CDR3 length: 14 residues. The germline CDR1 and CDR2 sequences are LGHNA and YNFKEQ. Trimming stripped 4 bases from V and 3 bases from J, with 13 bases between. The DNA for the CDR3 is TGTGCCAGCAGCCCTGATATGGGGGGCTACGAGCAGTACTTC. Its protein product is CASSPDMGGYEQYF.

The chain employs TRBV27 and TRBJ1-3; TRBD1 agrees at 8 bases. The CDR3 loop spans 14 amino acids. The germline V gene has CDR1 MNHEY and CDR2 SMNVEV (reference sequence). The J segment lost 2 bases and the V segment lost 5 bases, leaving 2 bases of the junction unmatched. The CDR3 sequence: CASSQGAAGNTIYF. The CDR3 DNA sequence: TGTGCCAGCAGTCAGGGGGCAGCTGGAAACACCATATATTTT.

This sequence joins TRBV11-3 and TRBJ1-6; TRBD1 aligns across 8 bases. Germline assignment: CDR1 SGHNT and CDR2 YENEEA. The CDR3 contains 16 residues. The ends lost 4 bases at V and 0 bases at J; junction bases unmatched: 2. CDR3: CASSWDRSSYNSPLHF. The CDR3 DNA reads as TGTGCCAGCAGCTGGGACAGGAGCTCCTATAATTCACCCCTCCACTTT.